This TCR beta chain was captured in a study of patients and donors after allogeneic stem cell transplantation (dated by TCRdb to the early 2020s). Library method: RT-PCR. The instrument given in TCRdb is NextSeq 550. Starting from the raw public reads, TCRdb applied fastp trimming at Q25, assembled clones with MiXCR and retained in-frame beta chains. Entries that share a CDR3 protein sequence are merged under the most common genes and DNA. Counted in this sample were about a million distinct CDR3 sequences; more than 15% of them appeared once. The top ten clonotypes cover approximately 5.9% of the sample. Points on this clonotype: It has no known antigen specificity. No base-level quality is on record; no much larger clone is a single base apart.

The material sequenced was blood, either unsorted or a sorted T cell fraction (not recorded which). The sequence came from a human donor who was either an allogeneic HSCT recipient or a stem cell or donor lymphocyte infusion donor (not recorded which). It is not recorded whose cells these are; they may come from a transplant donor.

The DNA sequence follows: TGTGCCAGCAGCTTAGTGGGTGCGTCAACCTACGAGCAGTACTTC. The translation is CASSLVGASTYEQYF. This receptor chain uses TRBV7-2 and TRBJ2-7; no D gene is confidently identified. CDR3 length: 15 amino acids, cysteine to phenylalanine. The entry retains the CDR3 DNA only, 45 bases that are in frame from base 1. The germline V gene provides CDR1 SGHTA and CDR2 FQGNSA. The V and J ends are trimmed by 1 base and 2 bases, leaving 12 bases between them.